The 8 T cell receptor beta chains below come from one sample, sequenced in a study of CD8+ T cells in alopecia areata. Following RNA extraction, reverse transcription yielded cDNA that acted as the sequencing template. The repertoire was sequenced with immunoSEQ multiplex PCR; TCRdb's copy has only in-frame clones and lacks some. The sample has 150,000 to 200,000 clones, roughly 50% seen once. The specimen sequenced was CD4+ T cells sorted from blood. These receptors were collected from a human donor in good health.

The chain joins TRBV29-1 to TRBJ2-1; unclear D gene. This CDR3 is built from 13 residues. V was cut by 6 bases and J by 1 base, with 10 bases left in between. The germline gives CDR1 SQVTM, CDR2 ANQGSEA. The CDR3 loop is CSVGWWSYNEQFF. For the CDR3, the DNA is TGCAGCGTGGGTTGGTGGTCCTACAATGAGCAGTTCTTC.

This clone was seen a handful of times. CDR3 sequence: CSAESTDTQYF. The CDR3 nucleotides are TGCAGTGCTGAGAGCACAGATACGCAGTATTTT. The rearrangement joins TRBV20-1 to TRBJ2-3, with no clear D. This CDR3 contains 11 residues. The germline gives CDR1 DFQATT, CDR2 SNEGSKA (reference sequence). V gave up 5 bases and J gave up 0 bases, with 3 bases separating them.

The J gene is TRBJ2-2, the V gene TRBV2; D may be TRBD1 or TRBD2 (5 bases each). This CDR3 contains 13 residues. In germline, CDR1 is SNHLY, CDR2 FYNNEI. Trimming took off 8 bases at V and 4 bases at J, with 11 bases between the two ends. CDR3 in amino acids: CASGTQGTGELFF. CDR3 nucleotide sequence: TGTGCCAGCGGGACCCAGGGCACCGGGGAGCTGTTTTTT.

The J gene is TRBJ2-5, the V gene TRBV5-6; TRBD1 is a possible D gene (5 bases). There are 13 residues in the CDR3. Trimming cost V 1 base and J 2 bases, with 6 bases left between them. Per the germline V gene, CDR1 is SGHDT and CDR2 is YYEEEE. CDR3 in DNA: TGTGCCAGCAGCTTGCGACAGCAAGAGACCCAGTACTTC. Amino acid sequence: CASSLRQQETQYF.

This clone has a single count. This rearrangement joins TRBV5-4 to TRBJ2-1; no clear D. Germline CDR1 is SGHNT and CDR2 is YYREEE (reference sequence). The CDR3 consists of 13 residues. V was cut by 4 bases and J by 9 bases, with 14 bases left in between. CDR3 nucleotides: TGTGCCAGCAGCCCAGAATCCCGAAGTGAGCAGTTCTTC. It is translated as CASSPESRSEQFF.

The J gene is TRBJ2-1, the V gene TRBV18; D is uncertain. V gave up 4 bases and J gave up 8 bases, with 12 bases separating them. Per germline, CDR1 KGHSH and CDR2 LQKENI. The CDR3 contains 13 residues. CDR3 loop: CASSRLPHDEQFF. In DNA form, the CDR3 reads TGTGCCAGCTCACGTCTACCCCATGATGAGCAGTTCTTC.

This chain joins TRBV7-9 and TRBJ2-3; D tentatively reads TRBD1 or TRBD2 (5 bases each). The V end lost 3 bases, the J end lost 9 bases, and 10 bases lay between the germline ends. Germline lookup yields CDR1 SEHNR and CDR2 FQNEAQ (reference sequence). This CDR3 has 12 residues. The CDR3 reads CASSFSGRTQYF. CDR3 nucleotides: TGTGCCAGCAGCTTCTCGGGACGGACGCAGTATTTT.

This chain joins TRBV19 and TRBJ2-5; the D is unclear. The germline V and J ends were trimmed by 4 bases and 5 bases, with 11 bases remaining between them. The CDR3 covers 13 residues. Germline V gives CDR1 LNHDA, CDR2 SQIVND (reference sequence). CDR3 amino acids: CASSRMTKETQYF. CDR3 sequence (DNA): TGTGCCAGTAGTAGGATGACGAAGGAGACCCAGTACTTC.